Shown below are 32 T cell receptor beta chains from a single sample sequenced in a study of T-cell memory formation after mild COVID-19. TCRdb re-analysed the 5' RACE reads in MiXCR, keeping a single row per CDR3 protein. This table has around 180,000 distinct CDR3 sequences, about a sixth appearing once. The specimen was PBMCs or a T cell subset sorted from them (not recorded which). The receptors stem from an adult woman who had mild COVID-19 (a few samples of this study predate the infection). Cell type and time point are not known.

The chain combines TRBV5-1 with TRBJ2-7; D assignment may be TRBD1 or TRBD2 (6 bases each). Per the germline V gene, CDR1 is SGHRS and CDR2 is YFSETQ. Trimming stripped 1 base from V and 2 bases from J, with 19 bases between. CDR3 size: 17 residues. The CDR3 DNA reads as TGCGCCAGCAGCTTGCGACAGTGGGGGGCCCCACCCTACGAGCAGTACTTC. It specifies CASSLRQWGAPPYEQYF.

This chain links TRBV11-3 with TRBJ2-1; D possibly matches TRBD1 or TRBD2 (5 bases each). There are 15 residues in the CDR3. Trimming pared 7 bases from V and 4 bases from J, leaving 17 bases between. Germline CDR1 reads SGHNT; CDR2 reads YENEEA. The CDR3 DNA sequence: TGTGCCAGCACCCATTCCGGGACCCATTACAATGAGCAGTTCTTC. Translation: CASTHSGTHYNEQFF.

The chain is built from TRBV12-3 or TRBV12-4 and TRBJ2-3; maybe TRBD2 (7 bases). CDR3 size: 18 residues. Trimming cost V 5 bases and J 5 bases, with 26 bases left between them. The CDR3 spells CASSPGRGAGDTGDTQYF. The CDR3 DNA is TGTGCCAGCAGTCCCGGACGGGGGGCGGGGGACACTGGAGATACGCAGTATTTT.

This clonotype came up a few times. The V call is TRBV3-1, the J call TRBJ1-6; D unclear. This CDR3 has 17 amino acids. With 1 base removed from V and 0 bases from J, the gap between germline ends came to 10 bases. Per germline, CDR1 LGHDT and CDR2 YNNKEL (reference sequence). CDR3 sequence: CASSQVDRYSYNSPLHF. The CDR3 bases are TGTGCCAGCAGCCAAGTGGACCGGTACTCCTATAATTCACCCCTCCACTTT.

This clonotype was seen a few times. The chain has TRBV10-2 and TRBJ1-2; D remains ambiguous. The CDR3 has 14 residues. Trimming removed 10 bases from V and 0 bases from J, with 15 bases in between. The germline CDR1 and CDR2 sequences are WSHSY and SAAADI. CDR3 sequence (DNA): TGCGCCACCTCACAATGGGCGGCTAACTATGGCTACACCTTC. It translates to CATSQWAANYGYTF.

V and J are TRBV5-1 and TRBJ2-2; unclear D gene. V lost 3 bases and J lost 3, with 9 bases in between. The CDR3 consists of 14 residues. Germline loops: CDR1 SGHRS, CDR2 YFSETQ. For the CDR3, the DNA is TGCGCCAGCAGCTGGAGCGAGCACACCGGGGAGCTGTTTTTT. It yields the protein CASSWSEHTGELFF.

This clonotype was seen a handful of times. This chain links TRBV20-1 with TRBJ1-2; D may be TRBD1 (6 bases). The CDR3 sequence is 13 residues long. V was cut by 3 bases and J by 3 bases, with 11 bases left in between. The germline V gene encodes CDR1 DFQATT and CDR2 SNEGSKA (reference sequence). The CDR3 loop is CSARAGAHYGYTF. CDR3 nucleotide sequence: TGCAGTGCTAGGGCAGGGGCACACTATGGCTACACCTTC.

The gene calls are TRBV20-1 and TRBJ1-1; no clear D. The CDR3 extends over 13 amino acids. Germline V gives CDR1 DFQATT, CDR2 SNEGSKA (reference sequence). V was trimmed by 2 bases and J by 0 bases, leaving 7 bases between them. The CDR3 nucleotides read TGCAGTGCTAGAAACGTCATGAACACTGAAGCTTTCTTT. It is translated as CSARNVMNTEAFF.

This clonotype was picked up many times. J is TRBJ1-5 and V is TRBV5-1; D might be TRBD1 (5 bases). V lost 2 bases and J lost 0, with 12 bases in between. Germline V gene lookup returns CDR1 SGHRS and CDR2 YFSETQ. This CDR3 spans 16 amino acids. The CDR3 loop reads CASSFPGSYSNQPQHF. For the CDR3, the DNA is TGCGCCAGCAGCTTCCCAGGGAGCTATAGCAATCAGCCCCAGCATTTT.

In its sample, this clonotype was seen a few times. The V gene is TRBV24-1, the J gene TRBJ2-3; 8 positions match TRBD1. Germline V gene data show CDR1 as KGHDR and CDR2 as SFDVKD. The CDR3 spans 15 residues. Trimming at V came to 2 bases and at J to 3 bases, leaving 3 bases not matched to a gene. CDR3: CATSDSRQGTDTQYF. For the CDR3, the DNA is TGTGCCACCAGTGATTCCAGACAGGGGACAGATACGCAGTATTTT.

The chain has TRBV5-1 and TRBJ2-7; D tentatively reads TRBD1 or TRBD2 (5 bases each). Per the germline V gene, CDR1 is SGHRS and CDR2 is YFSETQ. Trimming took 0 bases from V and 2 from J, leaving 12 bases between them. CDR3 length equals 15 residues. CDR3 coding DNA: TGCGCCAGCAGCTTGGGGGACCGCCGCGCCTACGAGCAGTACTTC. As protein: CASSLGDRRAYEQYF.

The J gene is TRBJ2-3, the V gene TRBV6-6; 8 bases fit TRBD1. This CDR3 contains 14 residues. The J segment lost 2 bases and the V segment lost 7 bases, leaving 5 bases of the junction unmatched. Germline values: CDR1 MNHNY, CDR2 SVGAGI (reference sequence). CDR3 sequence (DNA): TGTGCCAGCATTTCGGACAGGGCCACAGATACGCAGTATTTT. Translating gives CASISDRATDTQYF.

This chain joins TRBV5-1 and TRBJ1-2, with a possible D match to TRBD1 (6 bases). The CDR3 runs 14 residues. Germline V lookup: CDR1 SGHRS, CDR2 YFSETQ. V was cut by 0 bases and J by 1 base, with 7 bases left in between. In nucleotides, the CDR3 is TGCGCCAGCAGCTTGGGGGACAATAACTATGGCTACACCTTC. Protein sequence: CASSLGDNNYGYTF.

The chain couples TRBV12-3 or TRBV12-4 to TRBJ2-7, with D uncertain. The CDR3 is 13 amino acids. Trimming pared 2 bases from V and 4 bases from J, leaving 9 bases between. Here the CDR3 DNA reads TGTGCCAGCAGTTTAAGTAAGAAATACGAGCAGTACTTC. It is translated as CASSLSKKYEQYF.

This clonotype was found a few times. One end of the junction fails to match germline, which may point to a read error. The chain couples TRBV7-9 to TRBJ1-4; no clear D gene. CDR3 length equals 13 residues. Germline V gene sequence: CDR1 SEHNR, CDR2 FQNEAQ (reference sequence). The CDR3 nucleotides are TGTGCCAGCAGTCTCCGGAGGGAAGATGAAAAACTTTTT. Its protein product is CASSLRREDEKLF. Combining the CDR3 with reference TRBV7-9 and TRBJ1-4 gives the whole variable domain DTGVSQNPRHKITKRGQNVTFRCDPISEHNRLYWYRQTLGQGPEFLTYFQNEAQLEKSRLLSDRFSAERPKGSFSTLEIQRTEQGDSAMYLCASSLRREDEKLFGSGTQLSVL.

The chain joins TRBV20-1 to TRBJ1-1; D gene uncertain. Germline V CDR1 and CDR2: DFQATT, SNEGSKA (reference sequence). The CDR3 runs 12 residues. The ends were cut back, 5 bases at V and 4 bases at J, with 11 bases in the middle. In nucleotides, the CDR3 is TGCAGTGCTCCAAAGGGTCCCACTGAAGCTTTCTTT. It is translated as CSAPKGPTEAFF.

The chain uses TRBV15 and TRBJ2-2, with a tentative D call TRBD1 (5 bases). The CDR3 sequence is 15 residues long. V was trimmed by 1 base and J by 5 bases, leaving 11 bases between them. Looked up from germline, CDR1 is LNHNV and CDR2 is YYDKDF (reference sequence). The DNA for the CDR3 is TGTGCCACCAGCAGAGGCTATCAGGGAACCGGGGAGCTGTTTTTT. It is translated as CATSRGYQGTGELFF.

The CDR3 nucleotides are TGTGCCAGCAGCCCACAACAGGTGAACACTGAAGCTTTCTTT. This sequence encodes CASSPQQVNTEAFF. This chain connects TRBV4-2 to TRBJ1-1; tentatively, D is TRBD1 (5 bases). The germline V gene encodes CDR1 LGHNA and CDR2 YNFKEQ. The CDR3 has 14 amino acids. V was clipped by 4 bases and J by 0 bases, with 9 bases between them.

In this sample, this clonotype turned up a few times. V usage is TRBV5-1 and J usage is TRBJ2-7; TRBD1 is a possible D gene (5 bases). The germline CDR1 and CDR2 sequences are SGHRS and YFSETQ. V was pared by 4 bases and J by 2 bases, with 13 bases between. The CDR3 is 14 amino acids. Here the CDR3 reads CASSLMTVAYEQYF. CDR3 coding DNA: TGCGCCAGCAGCCTAATGACAGTTGCCTACGAGCAGTACTTC.

This clonotype was detected a few times. The rearrangement uses TRBV29-1 and TRBJ1-2; D not certain. The CDR3 contains 14 residues. V lost 1 base and J 0 bases, leaving 9 bases between the germline ends. Germline CDR1 reads SQVTM; CDR2 reads ANQGSEA. The CDR3 bases are TGCAGCGTTGAAGGGCAGCCCCCTAACTATGGCTACACCTTC. Translating it yields CSVEGQPPNYGYTF. Drawing the rest from reference TRBV29-1 and TRBJ1-2, the complete variable domain is SAVISQKPSRDICQRGTSLTIQCQVDSQVTMMFWYRQQPGQSLTLIATANQGSEATYESGFVIDKFPISRPNLTFSTLTVSNMSPEDSSIYLCSVEGQPPNYGYTFGSGTRLTVV.

In this sample, this clonotype turned up a few times. The CDR3 DNA is TGTGCCAGCAGTTTATTGGGAACCGGGGGCTACACCTTC. Residues: CASSLLGTGGYTF. The V and J genes are TRBV12-3 or TRBV12-4 and TRBJ1-2; D gene unclear. The CDR3 sequence is 13 residues long. V was clipped by 2 bases and J by 8 bases, with 12 bases between them.

The rearrangement uses TRBV25-1 and TRBJ2-7; 9 nucleotides agree with TRBD2. Germline V gene sequence: CDR1 MGHDK, CDR2 SYGVNS. Germline trimming cut 6 bases from V and 2 bases from J; bases unmatched to any gene: 2. The CDR3 spans 13 residues. The CDR3 nucleotides are TGTGCCAGCAGAGCTAGCGGGGCCTACGAGCAGTACTTC. Protein: CASRASGAYEQYF.

Many counts were recorded for this clonotype. This chain uses TRBV20-1 with TRBJ2-7; D is uncertain. This CDR3 is 12 amino acids long. V lost 6 bases to trimming and J lost 6 bases, with 15 bases between them. Germline values: CDR1 DFQATT, CDR2 SNEGSKA (reference sequence). The DNA for the CDR3 is TGCAGTGCCCGAGGACCCGCACGCGAGCAGTACTTC. This sequence encodes CSARGPAREQYF.

The chain joins TRBV2 to TRBJ1-1, with no clear D. The V gene's germline CDR1 is SNHLY and CDR2 FYNNEI. V lost 6 bases, J lost 1 base, and 12 bases lay in between. The CDR3 totals 14 residues. CDR3 nucleotides: TGTGCCAGCAGGGCCGGAACGGAGAACACTGAAGCTTTCTTT. Its protein is CASRAGTENTEAFF. Based on the CDR3 plus reference TRBV2 and TRBJ1-1, the full variable domain is EPEVTQTPSHQVTQMGQEVILRCVPISNHLYFYWYRQILGQKVEFLVSFYNNEISEKSEIFDDQFSVERPDGSNFTLKIRSTKLEDSAMYFCASRAGTENTEAFFGQGTRLTVV.

The chain combines TRBV7-9 with TRBJ2-1; D is possibly TRBD1 (5 bases). The V and J ends lost 4 bases and 8 bases respectively, with 15 bases between them. Germline loops: CDR1 SEHNR, CDR2 FQNEAQ (reference sequence). The CDR3 spans 14 residues. The DNA of the CDR3 is TGTGCCAGCAGCTCCTCGACAGTGGTCGATGAGCAGTTCTTC. It specifies CASSSSTVVDEQFF.

This clonotype was observed a handful of times. This sequence joins TRBV29-1 and TRBJ2-7; D uncertain. Germline V CDR1 and CDR2: SQVTM, ANQGSEA. The CDR3 is 12 amino acids. The V end lost 1 base, the J end lost 3 bases, and 7 bases lay between the germline ends. CDR3 sequence: CSVEADHYEQYF. The CDR3 DNA sequence: TGCAGCGTTGAAGCGGACCACTACGAGCAGTACTTC.

This clonotype has only a few counts. The chain uses TRBV7-3 and TRBJ1-2; 9 nucleotides align to TRBD1. Germline lookup yields CDR1 SGHTA and CDR2 FQGTGA. This CDR3 comprises 16 residues. Trimming cost V 1 base and J 8 bases; bases outside gene matches: 11. CDR3 amino acids: CASSLNSPGTGQGYTF. The CDR3 DNA follows: TGTGCCAGCAGCTTAAATTCCCCCGGGACAGGGCAAGGCTACACCTTC.

This clonotype was seen a few times. This chain uses TRBV12-5 with TRBJ2-1; 8 bases agree with TRBD1. The CDR3 sequence is 16 residues long. The germline V gene encodes CDR1 LGHNT and CDR2 FRNRAP. With V trimmed by 5 bases and J by 0 bases, 6 bases remained unmatched. The CDR3: CASGLPGTGSYNEQFF. DNA of the CDR3: TGTGCTAGTGGTCTCCCCGGGACAGGCTCCTACAATGAGCAGTTCTTC.

V usage is TRBV4-3 and J usage is TRBJ2-3; TRBD2 agrees at 8 bases. Germline V CDR1 and CDR2: LGHNA, YSLEER. Trimming cost V 4 bases and J 4 bases; bases outside gene matches: 13. The CDR3 is 17 amino acids. The CDR3 loop reads CASSPGVPAGVADTQYF. CDR3 DNA: TGCGCCAGCAGCCCGGGCGTTCCAGCGGGAGTTGCAGATACGCAGTATTTT.

The rearrangement links TRBV12-3 or TRBV12-4 to TRBJ2-1, with 12 bases fitting TRBD2. The CDR3 is 14 residues long. Trimming cost V 7 bases and J 9 bases; bases outside gene matches: 7. The CDR3 is CASMLAGGPGEQFF. As DNA, the CDR3 is TGTGCCAGCATGCTAGCGGGGGGGCCAGGTGAGCAGTTCTTC.

The gene calls are TRBV5-6 and TRBJ2-1, with TRBD2 identical over 8 bases. V gave up 0 bases and J gave up 4 bases; unmatched junction bases: 3. The CDR3 length is 15 residues. Germline lookup yields CDR1 SGHDT and CDR2 YYEEEE. CDR3 region: CASSLVPSGYNEQFF. DNA of the CDR3: TGTGCCAGCAGCTTGGTGCCTAGCGGGTACAATGAGCAGTTCTTC.

This clonotype has a count of ten or more. This sequence joins TRBV24-1 and TRBJ2-1, with D unresolved. The CDR3 extends over 15 amino acids. CDR1 is KGHDR, CDR2 SFDVKD, per germline. The V gene lost 4 bases and the J gene lost 0 bases, with 9 bases spanning the gap. CDR3 in DNA: TGTGCCACCAGTGACCCTCTGTTCTCCTACAATGAGCAGTTCTTC. Protein product: CATSDPLFSYNEQFF.